These T cell receptor beta chains were read from a single sample in a study of blood T cell repertoires in COVID-19. The table came from immunoSEQ multiplex PCR; TCRdb's copy has only in-frame clones and leaves some out. The sample lists a few hundred thousand clones, about 80% occurring once. Sequenced sample: PBMCs or T cells enriched from blood (not recorded which). These receptors originate from a man aged 35 to 55 who had recovered from COVID-19. Both conserved end residues are part of each CDR3. A D gene is named only where the DNA matches it firmly. Part of the rows lack a size; the others show once, few, many or a class for expanded clones.

j_call: TRBJ2-7; d_call: -; v_call: TRBV7-9; clone_size: once; cdr3_nt: TGTGCCAGCAGCTTGACGGGAGCCCCCTACGAGCAGTACTTC; cdr3_aa: CASSLTGAPYEQYF
j_call: TRBJ1-3; d_call: -; v_call: TRBV4-2; clone_size: -; cdr3_nt: TGTGCCAGCAGCCAAGAGGGACATCTTGGAAACACCATATATTTT; cdr3_aa: CASSQEGHLGNTIYF
j_call: TRBJ2-7; d_call: -; v_call: TRBV18; clone_size: few; cdr3_nt: TGTGCCAGCTCACCACGGGCGGGCCTTTCCTACGAGCAGTACTTC; cdr3_aa: CASSPRAGLSYEQYF
j_call: TRBJ1-1; d_call: TRBD1; v_call: TRBV6-2/TRBV6-3; clone_size: -; cdr3_nt: TGTGCCAGCAGTCTCGACAGGGCGAACACTGAAGCTTTCTTT; cdr3_aa: CASSLDRANTEAFF
j_call: TRBJ2-2; d_call: -; v_call: TRBV18; clone_size: once; cdr3_nt: TGTGCCAGCTCACCTAGCCTCACCGGGGAGCTGTTTTTT; cdr3_aa: CASSPSLTGELFF
j_call: TRBJ2-7; d_call: -; v_call: TRBV7-9; clone_size: -; cdr3_nt: TGTGCCAGCAGCCGACCCGGGACTGGGGACGAGCAGTACTTC; cdr3_aa: CASSRPGTGDEQYF
j_call: TRBJ1-3; d_call: -; v_call: TRBV3-1/TRBV3-2; clone_size: -; cdr3_nt: TGTGCCAGCAGCCGGGCAGTACCTGGAAACACCATATATTTT; cdr3_aa: CASSRAVPGNTIYF
j_call: TRBJ1-2; d_call: -; v_call: TRBV6-1; clone_size: -; cdr3_nt: TGTGCCAGCAGTGAAGATGGGACAAGGGGAAACTATGGCTACACCTTC; cdr3_aa: CASSEDGTRGNYGYTF
j_call: TRBJ1-2; d_call: -; v_call: TRBV29-1; clone_size: -; cdr3_nt: TGCAGCGTACGGGGGGGCGAAATCTATGGCTACACCTTC; cdr3_aa: CSVRGGEIYGYTF
j_call: TRBJ2-1; d_call: TRBD2; v_call: TRBV5-1; clone_size: -; cdr3_nt: TGCGCCAGCAGCACGGGACTAGCGTTGTACAATGAGCAGTTCTTC; cdr3_aa: CASSTGLALYNEQFF
j_call: TRBJ2-7; d_call: -; v_call: TRBV30; clone_size: few; cdr3_nt: TGTGCCTGGAGTCTCTCCTACGAGCAGTACTTC; cdr3_aa: CAWSLSYEQYF
j_call: TRBJ2-2; d_call: -; v_call: TRBV6-2/TRBV6-3; clone_size: -; cdr3_nt: TGTGCCAGCAGTTATTTAACCGGGGAGCTGTTTTTT; cdr3_aa: CASSYLTGELFF